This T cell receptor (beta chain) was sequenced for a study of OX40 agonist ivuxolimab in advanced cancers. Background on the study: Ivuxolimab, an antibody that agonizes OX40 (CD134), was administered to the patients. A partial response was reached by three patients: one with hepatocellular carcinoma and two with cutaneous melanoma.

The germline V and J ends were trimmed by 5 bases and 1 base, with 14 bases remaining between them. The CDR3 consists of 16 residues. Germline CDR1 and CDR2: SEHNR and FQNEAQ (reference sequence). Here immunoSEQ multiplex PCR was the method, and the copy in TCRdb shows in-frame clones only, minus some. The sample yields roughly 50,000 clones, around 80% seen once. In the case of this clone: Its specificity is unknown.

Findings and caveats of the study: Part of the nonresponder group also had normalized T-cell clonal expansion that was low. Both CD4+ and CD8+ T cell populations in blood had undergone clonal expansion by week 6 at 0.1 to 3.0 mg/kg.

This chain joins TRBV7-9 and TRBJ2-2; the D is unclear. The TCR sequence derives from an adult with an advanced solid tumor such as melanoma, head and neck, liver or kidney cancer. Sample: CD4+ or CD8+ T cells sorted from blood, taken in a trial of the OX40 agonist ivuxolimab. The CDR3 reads CASSINYDGNTGELFF. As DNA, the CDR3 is TGTGCCAGCAGCATTAATTATGACGGGAACACCGGGGAGCTGTTTTTT.